These 18 T cell receptor beta chains share one sample of origin, sequenced in a study of T cell responses to AZD1222 COVID-19 vaccine. Produced via immunoSEQ multiplex PCR; TCRdb's table is partial and in-frame only. This sample has about 75,000 clones, with 88% found just once. The input for sequencing was peripheral blood, taken 28 days after the second dose of the MenACWY control vaccine. The source of these receptors is an adult who received the MenACWY meningococcal vaccine as a control.

The rearrangement joins TRBV19 to TRBJ2-6, with no clear D. CDR3 length: 18 amino acids. V was shortened by 6 bases and J by 1 base, with 19 bases between the two germline ends. Looked up from germline, CDR1 is LNHDA and CDR2 is SQIVND (reference sequence). The CDR3 coding sequence is TGTGCCAGTAGCCTGTATAATCTTTGGGGATCTGGGGCCAACGTCCTGACTTTC. Encoded protein: CASSLYNLWGSGANVLTF.

This rearrangement joins TRBV6-6 to TRBJ2-7, with TRBD1 matching over 8 bases. From germline, CDR1 is MNHNY and CDR2 SVGAGI (reference sequence). The CDR3 runs to 15 residues. V lost 5 bases, J lost 0 bases, and 6 bases stayed unmatched. The CDR3 loop is CASSATGAISYEQYF. DNA of the CDR3: TGTGCCAGCAGTGCGACAGGGGCGATCTCCTACGAGCAGTACTTC.

The gene calls are TRBV3-1 (or the pseudogene TRBV3-2) and TRBJ1-1; tentative D call: TRBD1 (6 bases). This CDR3 region has 13 residues. Deletions cut 0 bases from V and 12 bases from J, with 14 bases between. CDR1 and CDR2 (germline): LGHDT, YNNKEL (reference sequence). In DNA, the CDR3 is TGTGCCAGCAGCCAAGATTCGGGGGGGACAACTTTCTTT. As protein: CASSQDSGGTTFF.

This rearrangement joins TRBV6-5 to TRBJ1-5; D is unclear. The CDR3 runs to 13 residues. The germline V gene has CDR1 MNHEY and CDR2 SVGAGI. V was clipped by 0 bases and J by 5 bases, with 5 bases between them. CDR3 nucleotides: TGTGCCAGCAGTTACTCGGCCCATCAGCCCCAGCATTTT. This encodes CASSYSAHQPQHF.

The chain combines TRBV6-2 or TRBV6-3 with TRBJ2-2; 9 positions match TRBD1. The CDR3 extends over 20 amino acids. The V gene end was trimmed by 2 bases and the J gene end by 0 bases; junction bases not matched to a gene: 13. CDR1 and CDR2 (germline): MNHEY, SVGEGT. This CDR3 is CASSYPGGQGTSPNTGELFF. For the CDR3, the DNA is TGTGCCAGCAGTTACCCCGGAGGACAGGGGACGTCCCCGAACACCGGGGAGCTGTTTTTT.

DNA of the CDR3: TGTGCCAGCGGAACAGGGAGTCGGGTTACGCAGTATTTT. Protein sequence: CASGTGSRVTQYF. The rearrangement links TRBV6-6 to TRBJ2-3, with D tentatively TRBD1 (6 bases). Trimming shortened V by 8 bases and J by 8 bases, and 17 bases separated the two germline ends. The CDR3 spans 13 residues. The germline V gene has CDR1 MNHNY and CDR2 SVGAGI (reference sequence).

The chain uses TRBV19 and TRBJ1-1; D possibly corresponds to TRBD1 (5 bases). This CDR3 has 15 residues. Trimming cost V 4 bases and J 4 bases, with 16 bases left between them. CDR1 is LNHDA, CDR2 SQIVND, per germline (reference sequence). The CDR3 region is CASSSRGRWPTEAFF. In DNA, the CDR3 is TGTGCCAGTAGTAGCCGGGGACGGTGGCCCACTGAAGCTTTCTTT.

The chain links TRBV19 to TRBJ1-2; 10 bases are a match to TRBD1. With 7 bases clipped from V and 4 bases from J, the junction kept 3 bases outside the gene matches. Germline CDR1 and CDR2: LNHDA and SQIVND (reference sequence). This CDR3 comprises 13 residues. In DNA form, the CDR3 reads TGTGCCAGTAATCGGGACAGGGGCTATGGCTACACCTTC. Protein: CASNRDRGYGYTF.

This chain uses TRBV20-1 with TRBJ2-7, with 7 bases aligning to TRBD2. This CDR3 region has 11 residues. With 3 bases clipped from V and 13 bases from J, the junction kept 9 bases outside the gene matches. Looked up from germline, CDR1 is DFQATT and CDR2 is SNEGSKA (reference sequence). The CDR3 here is CSASSSGVIYF. The CDR3 DNA reads as TGCAGTGCTAGCTCCAGCGGGGTTATTTACTTC.

In DNA form, the CDR3 reads TGTGCTAGTGGTTTGGTATCAGGGAACACCGGGGAGCTGTTTTTT. Amino acids: CASGLVSGNTGELFF. The genes are TRBV12-5 and TRBJ2-2; D gene uncertain. This CDR3 comprises 15 residues. Trimming took 0 bases from V and 1 from J, leaving 6 bases between them. Germline V gives CDR1 LGHNT, CDR2 FRNRAP.

The V and J genes are TRBV14 and TRBJ1-6; 9 bases are shared with TRBD1. This CDR3 has 14 amino acids. J was trimmed by 8 bases and V by 4 bases; bases with no gene match: 3. CDR1 and CDR2 from the germline V gene are SGHDN and FVKESK. CDR3 in DNA: TGTGCCAGCAGCCTGGGACAGGGCTATTCACCCCTCCACTTT. Translation gives CASSLGQGYSPLHF.

The chain recombines TRBV5-4 with TRBJ2-2; 7 nucleotides agree with TRBD1. The CDR3 is 16 amino acids. The ends lost 4 bases at V and 4 bases at J; junction bases unmatched: 10. Germline V CDR1 and CDR2: SGHNT, YYREEE (reference sequence). CDR3 sequence reads: CASSGAGTASTGELFF. CDR3 in DNA: TGTGCCAGCAGCGGGGCCGGGACAGCAAGCACCGGGGAGCTGTTTTTT. Together with reference TRBV5-4 and TRBJ2-2, the CDR3 gives the full variable domain: ETGVTQSPTHLIKTRGQQVTLRCSSQSGHNTVSWYQQALGQGPQFIFQYYREEENGRGNFPPRFSGLQFPNYSSELNVNALELDDSALYLCASSGAGTASTGELFFGEGSRLTVL.

This clone occurred once. V is TRBV6-5 and J is TRBJ1-3; no reliable D call. Trimming left V 8 bases short and J 0 bases short, with 5 bases between. This CDR3 region has 12 residues. CDR1 and CDR2 (germline): MNHEY, SVGAGI. The CDR3, as DNA: TGTGCCAGCTTCAGCTCTGGAAACACCATATATTTT. The encoded protein is CASFSSGNTIYF.

V and J are TRBV12-3 or TRBV12-4 and TRBJ1-3; D gene uncertain. The CDR3 is 13 amino acids. The ends were cut back, 11 bases at V and 1 base at J, with 12 bases in the middle. The CDR3 DNA reads as TGTGCCGAGTTCCAAGATTCTGGAAACACCATATATTTT. Translating gives CAEFQDSGNTIYF.

The chain joins TRBV4-3 to TRBJ1-1; D unresolved. This CDR3 has 12 residues. The germline CDR1 and CDR2 sequences are LGHNA and YSLEER. The V gene lost 6 bases and the J gene lost 2 bases, with 7 bases spanning the gap. The CDR3 here is CASRPGNTEAFF. The CDR3, as DNA: TGCGCCAGCAGGCCCGGCAACACTGAAGCTTTCTTT.

CDR3 region: CATLSTGFHEKLFF. CDR3 DNA sequence: TGTGCCACCCTTTCCACAGGGTTCCATGAAAAACTGTTTTTT. The chain has TRBV30 and TRBJ1-4; possibly TRBD1 for D (6 bases). Per the germline V gene, CDR1 is GTSNPN and CDR2 is SVGIG (reference sequence). The length of the CDR3 is 14 residues. Trimming cost V 8 bases and J 6 bases, with 19 bases left between them.

V usage is TRBV28 and J usage is TRBJ2-1, with 15 nucleotides matching TRBD2. This CDR3 region has 21 residues. Germline lookup yields CDR1 MDHEN and CDR2 SYDVKM. With 5 bases clipped from V and 0 bases from J, the junction kept 14 bases outside the gene matches. The CDR3 here is CASSPIDGTSGGSSSYNEQFF. The CDR3 DNA sequence: TGTGCCAGCAGTCCGATAGATGGGACTAGCGGGGGGTCTAGCTCCTACAATGAGCAGTTCTTC.

The chain joins TRBV7-8 to TRBJ1-2, with D unresolved. The CDR3 is 15 residues long. The V gene lost 1 base and the J gene lost 2 bases, with 11 bases spanning the gap. In germline, CDR1 is SGHVS, CDR2 FQNEAQ. The CDR3 DNA sequence: TGTGCCAGCAGCTTAGAGTTACGGAAAAACTATGGCTACACCTTC. Encoded protein: CASSLELRKNYGYTF.